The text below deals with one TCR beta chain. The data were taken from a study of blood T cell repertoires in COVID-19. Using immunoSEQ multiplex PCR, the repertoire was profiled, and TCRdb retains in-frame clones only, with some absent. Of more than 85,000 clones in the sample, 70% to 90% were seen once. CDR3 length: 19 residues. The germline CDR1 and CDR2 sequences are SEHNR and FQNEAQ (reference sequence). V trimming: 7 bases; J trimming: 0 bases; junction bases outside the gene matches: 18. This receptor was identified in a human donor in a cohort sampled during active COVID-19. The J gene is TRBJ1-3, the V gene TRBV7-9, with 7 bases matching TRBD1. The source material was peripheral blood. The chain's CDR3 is CASNPARNGDRTSGNTIYF. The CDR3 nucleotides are TGTGCCAGCAACCCTGCGAGAAACGGGGACAGAACCTCTGGAAACACCATATATTTT.